This is a list of T cell receptor beta chains from one sample in a study of PD-1 blockade in classical Hodgkin lymphoma. TCRdb keeps only in-frame clones here, not all; method: immunoSEQ multiplex PCR. The repertoire holds 45,000 or so clones, roughly 93% seen once, with over 4% in the top ten. Sequenced sample: peripheral blood mononuclear cells (PBMCs). Receptors originate from a human donor with classical Hodgkin lymphoma. CDR3s include the opening cysteine and the closing phenylalanine or tryptophan. The D gene is left open where the match is weak. The size entry is marked missing in some rows and otherwise reads once, few, many or a size class.

size	J	V	D	CDR3	DNA
.	TRBJ1-1	TRBV5-1	.	CASSLDGPNTEAFF	TGCGCCAGCAGCTTGGACGGGCCGAACACTGAAGCTTTCTTT
.	TRBJ2-1	TRBV14	.	CASSQYYEQFF	TGTGCCAGCAGCCAATACTATGAGCAGTTCTTC
.	TRBJ1-4	TRBV7-6	.	CASSDSGNFEKLFF	TGTGCCAGCAGTGACAGCGGGAACTTTGAAAAACTGTTTTTT
.	TRBJ2-1	TRBV29-1	.	CSVRREQFF	TGCAGCGTAAGGAGAGAGCAGTTCTTC
.	TRBJ1-1	TRBV4-1	.	CASSQDGTEAFF	TGCGCCAGCAGCCAAGATGGAACTGAAGCTTTCTTT
.	TRBJ1-6	TRBV25-1	TRBD1	CASSHTGDSPLHF	TGTGCCAGCAGTCACACAGGGGATTCACCCCTCCACTTT
.	TRBJ1-2	TRBV27	.	CASSPRDGLPYGYTF	TGTGCCAGCAGTCCCCGGGACGGACTCCCTTATGGCTACACCTTC
.	TRBJ2-5	TRBV5-6	.	CASSLGIQETQYF	TGTGCCAGCAGCTTAGGGATCCAAGAGACCCAGTACTTC
once	TRBJ1-2	TRBV27	.	CASSLGGRVGDGYTF	TGTGCCAGCAGTTTAGGGGGCAGGGTAGGTGATGGCTACACCTTC
.	TRBJ2-1	TRBV25-1	TRBD2	CASSLAELEDEQFF	TGTGCCAGCAGTCTAGCGGAACTTGAGGATGAGCAGTTCTTC
.	TRBJ2-3	TRBV4-1	.	CASSQETDTQYF	TGCGCCAGCAGCCAAGAGACCGATACGCAGTATTTT
.	TRBJ2-7	TRBV7-9	.	CASSPPDRNEQYF	TGTGCCAGCAGCCCGCCCGACAGGAACGAGCAGTACTTC
.	TRBJ2-4	TRBV2	.	CASSEALGAGLAKNIQYF	TGTGCCAGCAGTGAAGCGCTTGGGGCAGGACTAGCCAAAAACATTCAGTACTTC
.	TRBJ2-3	TRBV29-1	TRBD2	CSVLREREALLSTDTQYF	TGCAGCGTCCTGCGAGAGCGGGAGGCCTTGTTGAGCACAGATACGCAGTATTTT
.	TRBJ2-1	TRBV19	.	CASSPHRVNEQFF	TGTGCCAGTAGTCCGCACAGGGTCAATGAGCAGTTCTTC
.	TRBJ2-3	TRBV14	.	CASSQVGGTDTQYF	TGTGCCAGCAGCCAAGTAGGGGGTACAGATACGCAGTATTTT
.	TRBJ1-1	TRBV9	TRBD1	CASRGGQPNTEAFF	TGTGCCAGCCGGGGGGGACAGCCGAACACTGAAGCTTTCTTT
.	TRBJ1-1	TRBV29-1	.	CSVGQIYTEAFF	TGCAGCGTTGGGCAGATATACACTGAAGCTTTCTTT
.	TRBJ1-5	TRBV29-1	TRBD1	CSVGGTGANQPQHF	TGCAGCGTTGGGGGGACAGGGGCGAATCAGCCCCAGCATTTT
.	TRBJ2-1	TRBV4-2	TRBD2	CASSQGSSLAGGPNEQFF	TGTGCCAGCAGCCAAGGGTCATCACTAGCGGGAGGGCCGAATGAGCAGTTCTTC
.	TRBJ1-1	TRBV7-9	.	CASSSLTGYVTEAFF	TGTGCCAGCAGCTCGCTGACAGGATATGTCACTGAAGCTTTCTTT
.	TRBJ1-4	TRBV15	.	CATSRDPGPNEKLFF	TGTGCCACCAGCAGAGATCCCGGGCCTAATGAAAAACTGTTTTTT
.	TRBJ1-4	TRBV5-1	TRBD1	CASSLGGQGREKLFF	TGCGCCAGCAGCTTGGGGGGACAGGGAAGAGAAAAACTGTTTTTT
.	TRBJ2-7	TRBV28	.	CASSQPRSGTYEQYF	TGTGCCAGCAGCCAGCCGCGGAGTGGGACCTACGAGCAGTACTTC
.	TRBJ1-1	TRBV29-1	TRBD1	CSVRLDRANTEAFF	TGCAGCGTACGGCTGGACAGGGCTAACACTGAAGCTTTCTTT
.	TRBJ2-7	TRBV7-6	.	CASSRSVNSYEQYF	TGTGCCAGCAGCCGGAGCGTAAACTCCTACGAGCAGTACTTC
few	TRBJ2-5	TRBV6-1	.	CASTRRGTQETQYF	TGTGCCAGCACCCGAAGGGGCACTCAAGAGACCCAGTACTTC